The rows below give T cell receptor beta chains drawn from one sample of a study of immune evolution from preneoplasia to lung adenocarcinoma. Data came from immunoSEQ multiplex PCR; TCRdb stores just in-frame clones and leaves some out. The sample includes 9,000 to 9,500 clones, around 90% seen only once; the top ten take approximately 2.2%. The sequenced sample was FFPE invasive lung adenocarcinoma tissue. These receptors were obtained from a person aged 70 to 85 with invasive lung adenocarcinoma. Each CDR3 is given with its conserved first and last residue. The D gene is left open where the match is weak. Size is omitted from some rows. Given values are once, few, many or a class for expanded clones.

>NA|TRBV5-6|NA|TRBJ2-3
CASSLVGSTDTQYF
TGTGCCAGCAGCCTGGTGGGATCCACAGATACGCAGTATTTT
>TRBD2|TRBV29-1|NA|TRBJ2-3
CSVRTSPDTQYF
TGCAGCGTTCGGACTAGTCCAGATACGCAGTATTTT
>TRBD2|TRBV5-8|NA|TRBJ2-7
CASSLYGLAELIQYF
TGTGCCAGCAGCTTGTATGGACTAGCGGAGTTAATCCAGTACTTC
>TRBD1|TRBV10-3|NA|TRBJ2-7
CAISPQGAAYEQYF
TGTGCCATCAGTCCCCAGGGGGCAGCTTACGAGCAGTACTTC
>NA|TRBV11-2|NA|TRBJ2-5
CASSSETQYF
TGTGCCAGCAGCTCAGAGACCCAGTACTTC
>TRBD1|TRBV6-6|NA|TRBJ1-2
CASSSTGQGADGYTF
TGTGCCAGCAGTTCCACGGGACAGGGGGCCGATGGCTACACCTTC
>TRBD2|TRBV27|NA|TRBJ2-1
CASSGWTGTSYLNEQFF
TGTGCCAGCAGTGGCTGGACCGGGACTAGCTACCTCAATGAGCAGTTCTTC
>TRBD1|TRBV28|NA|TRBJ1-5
CASRGGGQLNQPQHF
TGTGCCAGCAGAGGAGGGGGACAGCTAAATCAGCCCCAGCATTTT
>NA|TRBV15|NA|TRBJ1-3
CATSRDKGSGNTIYF
TGTGCCACCAGCAGAGATAAGGGCTCTGGAAACACCATATATTTT
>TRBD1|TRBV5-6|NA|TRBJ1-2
CASSLALTGDYGYTF
TGTGCCAGCAGCTTGGCCTTGACAGGGGACTATGGCTACACCTTC
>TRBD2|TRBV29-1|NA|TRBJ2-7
CSVEVQRGGAGEQYF
TGCAGCGTTGAAGTTCAGCGGGGGGGAGCGGGGGAGCAGTACTTC
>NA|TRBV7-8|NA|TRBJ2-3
CASSLRPTDTQYF
TGTGCCAGCAGCTTAAGACCCACAGATACGCAGTATTTT
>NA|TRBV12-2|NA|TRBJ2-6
CASRTNSTQSRANVLTF
TGTGCAAGTCGCACGAATTCCACACAAAGTCGGGCCAACGTCCTGACTTTC
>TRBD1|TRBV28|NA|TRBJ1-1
CASSPGTGGNTEAFF
TGTGCCAGCAGCCCCGGGACAGGGGGCAACACTGAAGCTTTCTTT
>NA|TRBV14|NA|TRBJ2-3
CASSRAGDTQYF
TGTGCCAGCTCCCGTGCTGGGGATACGCAGTATTTT
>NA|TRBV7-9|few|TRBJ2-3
CASSLNFGTQYF
TGTGCCAGCAGCTTAAATTTCGGTACGCAGTATTTT
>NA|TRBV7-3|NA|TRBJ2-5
CASSLTAEETQYF
TGTGCCAGCAGCTTAACGGCGGAAGAGACCCAGTACTTC
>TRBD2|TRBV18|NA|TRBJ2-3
CASSPRTSGGTDTQYF
TGTGCCAGCTCACCCCGGACTAGCGGGGGCACAGATACGCAGTATTTT
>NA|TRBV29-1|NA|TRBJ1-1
CSVGKTGNTEAFF
TGCAGCGTTGGAAAGACAGGGAACACTGAAGCTTTCTTT
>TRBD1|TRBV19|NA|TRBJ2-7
CASSHRGDSYEQYF
TGTGCCAGTAGTCACAGGGGGGACTCCTACGAGCAGTACTTC
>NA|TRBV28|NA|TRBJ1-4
CASSLLVGEKLFF
TGTGCCAGCAGTTTATTGGTCGGCGAAAAACTGTTTTTT
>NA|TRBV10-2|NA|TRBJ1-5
CASSLDGSNQPQHF
TGCGCCAGCAGCCTAGACGGTAGCAATCAGCCCCAGCATTTT
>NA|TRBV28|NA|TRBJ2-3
CASSLVSNTQYF
TGTGCCAGCAGTTTAGTGTCAAATACGCAGTATTTT
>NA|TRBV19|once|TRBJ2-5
CASSIAGKQETQYF
TGTGCCAGTAGTATAGCGGGTAAACAAGAGACCCAGTACTTC
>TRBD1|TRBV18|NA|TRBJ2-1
CASGTGYNEQFF
TGTGCCAGCGGGACAGGTTACAATGAGCAGTTCTTC
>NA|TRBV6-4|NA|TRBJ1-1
CASSEGHGGANTEAFF
TGTGCCAGCAGTGAGGGTCATGGGGGCGCGAACACTGAAGCTTTCTTT
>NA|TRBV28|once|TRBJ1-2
CASSFLVYGYTF
TGTGCCAGCAGTTTCTTGGTTTATGGCTACACCTTC
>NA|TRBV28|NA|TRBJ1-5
CASSLAGVGNQPQHF
TGTGCCAGCAGTTTAGCAGGGGTGGGAAATCAGCCCCAGCATTTT
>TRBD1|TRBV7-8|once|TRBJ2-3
CASSSGQVYTDTQYF
TGTGCCAGCAGCTCTGGACAGGTATACACAGATACGCAGTATTTT
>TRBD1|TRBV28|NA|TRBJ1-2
CASRQTTTTGGNYGYTF
TGTGCCAGCAGACAAACTACCACCACAGGGGGGAACTATGGCTACACCTTC
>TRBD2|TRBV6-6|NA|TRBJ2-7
CASSPGGTYEQYF
TGTGCCAGCAGTCCGGGGGGAACCTACGAGCAGTACTTC
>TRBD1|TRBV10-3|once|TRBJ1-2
CAISEFAGQGNGYTF
TGTGCCATCAGTGAATTCGCGGGACAGGGTAATGGCTACACCTTC
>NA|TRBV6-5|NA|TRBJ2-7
CASSSPGLTYEQYF
TGTGCCAGCAGTTCCCCGGGACTCACCTACGAGCAGTACTTC
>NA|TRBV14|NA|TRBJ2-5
CASSQGAGVQETQYF
TGTGCCAGCAGCCAAGGCGCAGGGGTCCAAGAGACCCAGTACTTC
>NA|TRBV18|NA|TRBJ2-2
CASSPTQDPPANTGELFF
TGTGCCAGCTCACCAACCCAAGATCCTCCCGCGAACACCGGGGAGCTGTTTTTT
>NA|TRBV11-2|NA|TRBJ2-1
CASSYGEQFF
TGTGCCAGCAGTTATGGAGAGCAGTTCTTC
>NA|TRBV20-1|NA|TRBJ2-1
CSASGLPKQFF
TGCAGTGCTAGCGGACTGCCTAAGCAGTTCTTC
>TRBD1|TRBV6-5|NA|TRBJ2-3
CASSYRQGADTQYF
TGTGCCAGCAGTTACAGGCAGGGGGCAGATACGCAGTATTTT
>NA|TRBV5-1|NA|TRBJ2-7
CASSLARTEQYF
TGCGCCAGCAGCTTGGCCCGGACAGAGCAGTACTTC
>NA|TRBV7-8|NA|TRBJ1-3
CASSSSTLSSGNTIYF
TGTGCCAGCAGCTCCTCGACCCTAAGCTCTGGAAACACCATATATTTT
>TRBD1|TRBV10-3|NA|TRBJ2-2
CAISEGTGETGELFF
TGTGCCATCAGTGAGGGGACAGGGGAAACCGGGGAGCTGTTTTTT
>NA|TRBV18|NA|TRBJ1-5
CASSPDNQPQHF
TGTGCCAGCTCACCCGACAATCAGCCCCAGCATTTT
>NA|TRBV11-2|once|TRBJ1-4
CASSLGRPGAATTNEKLFF
TGTGCCAGCAGCTTAGGCCGTCCCGGGGCGGCGACAACTAATGAAAAACTGTTTTTT
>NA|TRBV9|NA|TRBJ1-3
CASSVAGGGSGNTIYF
TGTGCCAGCAGCGTAGCCGGAGGGGGCTCTGGAAACACCATATATTTT
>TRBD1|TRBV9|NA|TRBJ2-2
CASSATGGAAGELFF
TGTGCCAGCAGCGCCACAGGGGGCGCGGCCGGGGAGCTGTTTTTT
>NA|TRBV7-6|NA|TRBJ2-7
CASSLVAGDSYEQYF
TGTGCCAGCAGCTTAGTAGCAGGCGACTCCTACGAGCAGTACTTC
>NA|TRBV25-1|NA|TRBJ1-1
CASSEVGRAEAFF
TGTGCCAGCAGTGAGGTAGGGCGGGCTGAAGCTTTCTTT
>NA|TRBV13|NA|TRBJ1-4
CASSLGGGGEKLFF
TGTGCCAGCAGCTTAGGGGGCGGCGGTGAAAAACTGTTTTTT
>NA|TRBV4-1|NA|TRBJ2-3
CASSQEGGRGLGGDTQYF
TGCGCCAGCAGCCAAGAAGGAGGGCGGGGGCTCGGGGGAGATACGCAGTATTTT
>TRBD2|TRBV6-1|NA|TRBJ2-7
CASSVTGGGSSYEQYF
TGTGCCAGCAGTGTTACAGGTGGCGGGAGCTCCTACGAGCAGTACTTC
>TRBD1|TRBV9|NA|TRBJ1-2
CASSVGGGQAGGYTF
TGTGCCAGCAGCGTTGGCGGGGGACAGGCGGGTGGCTACACCTTC
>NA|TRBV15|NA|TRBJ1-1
CATSRELTNTEAFF
TGTGCCACCAGCAGAGAGCTAACGAACACTGAAGCTTTCTTT
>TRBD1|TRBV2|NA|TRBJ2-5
CASSEYPLDRKETQYF
TGTGCCAGCAGTGAATACCCCTTGGACAGGAAAGAGACCCAGTACTTC
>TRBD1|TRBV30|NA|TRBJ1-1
CAWSVGQGAEAFF
TGTGCCTGGAGTGTAGGACAGGGGGCTGAAGCTTTCTTT
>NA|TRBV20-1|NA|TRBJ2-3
CSARGATQYF
TGCAGTGCTAGAGGAGCAACGCAGTATTTT
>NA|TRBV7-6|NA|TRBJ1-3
CASSLSGRLGADTIYF
TGTGCCAGCAGCTTATCAGGCCGTTTGGGGGCTGACACCATATATTTT
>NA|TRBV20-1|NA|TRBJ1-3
CSARGNTIYF
TGCAGTGCTAGGGGAAACACCATATATTTT
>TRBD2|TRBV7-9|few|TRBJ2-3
CASSLWGGRAPDTQYF
TGTGCCAGCAGCTTATGGGGCGGGAGGGCCCCAGATACGCAGTATTTT
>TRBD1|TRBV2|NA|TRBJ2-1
CASKAGQGRYNEQFF
TGTGCCAGCAAGGCGGGACAGGGACGTTACAATGAGCAGTTCTTC